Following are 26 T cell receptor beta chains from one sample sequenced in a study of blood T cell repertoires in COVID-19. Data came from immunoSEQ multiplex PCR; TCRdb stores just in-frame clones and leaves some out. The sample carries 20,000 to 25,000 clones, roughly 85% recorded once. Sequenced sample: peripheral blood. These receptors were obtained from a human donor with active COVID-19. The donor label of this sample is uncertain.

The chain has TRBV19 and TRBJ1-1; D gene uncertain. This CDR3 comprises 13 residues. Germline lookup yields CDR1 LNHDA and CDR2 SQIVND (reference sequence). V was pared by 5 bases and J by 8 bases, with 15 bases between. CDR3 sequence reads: CASSFAKGGEAFF. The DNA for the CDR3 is TGTGCCAGTAGTTTCGCAAAAGGAGGGGAAGCTTTCTTT.

CDR3 in amino acids: CASSLGARTGGARSYEQYF. CDR3 nucleotide sequence: TGCGCCAGCAGCTTGGGCGCTCGGACAGGGGGCGCAAGGTCCTACGAGCAGTACTTC. The genes are TRBV5-1 and TRBJ2-7, with 11 nucleotides matching TRBD1. CDR3 length equals 19 residues. V was clipped by 0 bases and J by 1 base; unmatched bases: 12. Germline V lookup: CDR1 SGHRS, CDR2 YFSETQ.

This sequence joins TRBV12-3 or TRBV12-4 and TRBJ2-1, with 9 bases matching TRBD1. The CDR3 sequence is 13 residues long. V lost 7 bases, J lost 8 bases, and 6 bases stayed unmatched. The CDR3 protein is CASNRDRVYEQFF. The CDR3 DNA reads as TGTGCCAGCAACCGGGACAGGGTCTATGAGCAGTTCTTC.

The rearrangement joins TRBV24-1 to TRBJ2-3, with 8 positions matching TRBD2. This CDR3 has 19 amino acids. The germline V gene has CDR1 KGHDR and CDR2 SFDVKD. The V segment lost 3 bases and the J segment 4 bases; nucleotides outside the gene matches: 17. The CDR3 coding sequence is TGTGCCACCAGTGATCCTTCGCTTCGAGCGGGAGAGTTCCCAGATACGCAGTATTTT. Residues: CATSDPSLRAGEFPDTQYF.

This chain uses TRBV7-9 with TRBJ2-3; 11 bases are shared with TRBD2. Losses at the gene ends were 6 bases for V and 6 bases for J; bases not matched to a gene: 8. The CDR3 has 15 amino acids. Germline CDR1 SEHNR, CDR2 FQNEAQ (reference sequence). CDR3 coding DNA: TGTGCCAGCAGTAGACTAGCGGGGTCCTACGATACGCAGTATTTT. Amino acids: CASSRLAGSYDTQYF.

DNA for the CDR3: TGTGCCAGCAGTTTATCGTTTGGGGCCGGGGCCAACGTCCTGACTTTC. Protein product: CASSLSFGAGANVLTF. This chain joins TRBV27 and TRBJ2-6; TRBD1 is a possible D gene (5 bases). This CDR3 is 16 amino acids long. The germline CDR1 and CDR2 sequences are MNHEY and SMNVEV (reference sequence). V dropped 0 bases and J dropped 4 bases, with 10 bases sitting between them.

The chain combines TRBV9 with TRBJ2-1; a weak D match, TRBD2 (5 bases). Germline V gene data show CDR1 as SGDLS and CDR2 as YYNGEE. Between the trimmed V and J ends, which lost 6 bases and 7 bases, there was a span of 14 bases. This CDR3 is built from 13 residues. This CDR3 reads CASNAEPGNEQFF. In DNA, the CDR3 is TGTGCCAGCAATGCCGAGCCGGGAAATGAGCAGTTCTTC.

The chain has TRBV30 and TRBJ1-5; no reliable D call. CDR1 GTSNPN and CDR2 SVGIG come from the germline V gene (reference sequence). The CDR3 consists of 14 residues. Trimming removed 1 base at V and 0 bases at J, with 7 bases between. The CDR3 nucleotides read TGTGCCTGGAGTGGAGGGAATAGCAATCAGCCCCAGCATTTT. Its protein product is CAWSGGNSNQPQHF.

Here the CDR3 DNA reads TGTGCCAGCAGCTTGATTGTTGTGACAGAGCAAGGAGCTTTCTTT. Protein: CASSLIVVTEQGAFF. The chain recombines TRBV7-9 with TRBJ1-1; D is possibly TRBD1 (5 bases). The V and J ends lost 3 bases and 10 bases respectively, with 21 bases between them. This CDR3 comprises 15 residues. Per the germline V gene, CDR1 is SEHNR and CDR2 is FQNEAQ (reference sequence).

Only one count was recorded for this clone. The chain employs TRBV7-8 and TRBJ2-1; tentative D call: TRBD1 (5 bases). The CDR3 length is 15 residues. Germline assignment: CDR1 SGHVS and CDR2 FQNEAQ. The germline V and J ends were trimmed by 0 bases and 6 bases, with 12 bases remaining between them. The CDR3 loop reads CASSLAGVQGNEQFF. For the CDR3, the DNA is TGTGCCAGCAGCTTAGCAGGGGTCCAGGGCAATGAGCAGTTCTTC.

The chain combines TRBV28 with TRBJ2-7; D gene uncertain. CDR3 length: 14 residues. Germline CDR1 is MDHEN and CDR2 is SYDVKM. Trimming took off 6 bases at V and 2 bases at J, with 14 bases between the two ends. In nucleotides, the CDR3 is TGTGCCAGCAGCTTGACAAAACCGGCCTACGAGCAGTACTTC. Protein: CASSLTKPAYEQYF.

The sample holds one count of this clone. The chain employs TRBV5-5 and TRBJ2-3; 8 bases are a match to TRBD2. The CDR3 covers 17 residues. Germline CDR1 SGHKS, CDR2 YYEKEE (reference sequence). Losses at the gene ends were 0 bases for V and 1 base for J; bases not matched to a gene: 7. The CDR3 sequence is CASSLARGTSGTDTQYF. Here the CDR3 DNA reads TGTGCCAGCAGCTTGGCCCGGGGGACTAGTGGCACAGATACGCAGTATTTT.

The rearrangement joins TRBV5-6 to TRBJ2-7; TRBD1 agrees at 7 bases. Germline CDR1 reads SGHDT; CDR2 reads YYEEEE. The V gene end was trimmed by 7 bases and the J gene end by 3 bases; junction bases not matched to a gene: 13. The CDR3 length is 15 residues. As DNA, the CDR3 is TGTGCCAGCGCCCGCCGTACAGGGGCCAACTACGAGCAGTACTTC. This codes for CASARRTGANYEQYF. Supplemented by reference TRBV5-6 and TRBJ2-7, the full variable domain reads DAGVTQSPTHLIKTRGQQVTLRCSPKSGHDTVSWYQQALGQGPQFIFQYYEEEERQRGNFPDRFSGHQFPNYSSELNVNALLLGDSALYLCASARRTGANYEQYFGPGTRLTVT.

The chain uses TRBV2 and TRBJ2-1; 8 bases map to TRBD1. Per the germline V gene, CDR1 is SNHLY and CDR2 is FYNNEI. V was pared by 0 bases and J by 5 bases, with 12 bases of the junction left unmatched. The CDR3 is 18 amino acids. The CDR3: CASSEAQVGVDRDNEQFF. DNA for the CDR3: TGTGCCAGCAGTGAAGCCCAAGTGGGAGTGGACAGGGACAATGAGCAGTTCTTC.

The DNA of the CDR3 is TGTGCCAGTAGGACTCAGGGTGCCGATCAGCCCCAGCATTTT. It translates to CASRTQGADQPQHF. This chain joins TRBV19 and TRBJ1-5, with a possible D match to TRBD1 (5 bases). CDR3 length equals 14 residues. The V end was cut by 6 bases, the J end by 5 bases, with 14 bases between. CDR1 and CDR2 from the germline V gene are LNHDA and SQIVND (reference sequence).

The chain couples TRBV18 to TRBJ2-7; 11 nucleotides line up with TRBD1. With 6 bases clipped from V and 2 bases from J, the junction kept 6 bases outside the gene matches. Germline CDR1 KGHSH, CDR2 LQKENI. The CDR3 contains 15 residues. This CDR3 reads CASSRDRGVPYEQYF. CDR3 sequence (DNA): TGTGCCAGCTCCCGGGACAGGGGGGTTCCCTACGAGCAGTACTTC.

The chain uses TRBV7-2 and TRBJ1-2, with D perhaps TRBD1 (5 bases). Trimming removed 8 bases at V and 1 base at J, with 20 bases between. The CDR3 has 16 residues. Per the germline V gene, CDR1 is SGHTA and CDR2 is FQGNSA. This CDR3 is CASRWEGAGINYGYTF. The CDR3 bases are TGTGCCAGCCGTTGGGAAGGGGCAGGGATTAACTATGGCTACACCTTC.

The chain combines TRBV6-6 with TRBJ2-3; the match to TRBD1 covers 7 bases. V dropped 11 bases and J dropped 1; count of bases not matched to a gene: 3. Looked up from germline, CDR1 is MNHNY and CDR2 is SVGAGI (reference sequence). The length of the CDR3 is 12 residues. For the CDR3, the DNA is TGTGCCGTCGGACAGGGCACAGATACGCAGTATTTT. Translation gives CAVGQGTDTQYF.

The DNA of the CDR3 is TGCGCCAGCAGCTTGTCCCTAGCGGGAGGGGGAAATGAGCAGTTCTTC. Protein: CASSLSLAGGGNEQFF. The rearrangement joins TRBV5-1 to TRBJ2-1; 12 positions match TRBD2. V was clipped by 1 base and J by 7 bases; unmatched bases: 6. Germline values: CDR1 SGHRS, CDR2 YFSETQ. The CDR3 spans 16 residues.

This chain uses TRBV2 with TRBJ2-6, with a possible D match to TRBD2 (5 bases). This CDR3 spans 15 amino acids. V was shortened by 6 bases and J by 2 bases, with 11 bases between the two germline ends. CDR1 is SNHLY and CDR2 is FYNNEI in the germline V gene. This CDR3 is CASRLLVAGANVLTF. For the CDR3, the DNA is TGTGCCAGCAGACTACTAGTTGCTGGGGCCAACGTCCTGACTTTC.

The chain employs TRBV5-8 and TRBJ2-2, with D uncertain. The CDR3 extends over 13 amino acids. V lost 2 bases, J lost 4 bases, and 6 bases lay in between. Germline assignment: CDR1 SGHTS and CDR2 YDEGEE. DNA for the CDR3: TGTGCCAGCAGCTTTTCAATCACCGGGGAGCTGTTTTTT. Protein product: CASSFSITGELFF.

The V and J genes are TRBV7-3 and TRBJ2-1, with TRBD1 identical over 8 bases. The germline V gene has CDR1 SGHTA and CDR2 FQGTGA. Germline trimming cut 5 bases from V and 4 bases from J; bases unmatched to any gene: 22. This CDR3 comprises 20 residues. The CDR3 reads CASSPSTGVRVVYSYNEQFF. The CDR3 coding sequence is TGTGCCAGCAGCCCCTCGACAGGGGTCCGCGTAGTGTACTCGTACAATGAGCAGTTCTTC.

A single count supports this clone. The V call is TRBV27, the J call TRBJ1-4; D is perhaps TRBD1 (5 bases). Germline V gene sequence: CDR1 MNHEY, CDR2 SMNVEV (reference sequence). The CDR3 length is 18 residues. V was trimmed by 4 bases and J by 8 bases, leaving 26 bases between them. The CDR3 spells CASSYRAPGPLREEKLFF. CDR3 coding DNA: TGTGCCAGCAGTTATCGGGCCCCGGGACCTCTTCGGGAGGAAAAACTGTTTTTT. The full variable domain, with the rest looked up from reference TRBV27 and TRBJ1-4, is EAQVTQNPRYLITVTGKKLTVTCSQNMNHEYMSWYRQDPGLGLRQIYYSMNVEVTDKGDVPEGYKVSRKEKRNFPLILESPSPNQTSLYFCASSYRAPGPLREEKLFFGSGTQLSVL.

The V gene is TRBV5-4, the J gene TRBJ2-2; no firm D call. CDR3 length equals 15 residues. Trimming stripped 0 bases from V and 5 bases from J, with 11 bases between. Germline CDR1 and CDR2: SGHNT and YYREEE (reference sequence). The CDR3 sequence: CASSLVGVGTGELFF. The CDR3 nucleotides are TGTGCCAGCAGCTTGGTAGGAGTAGGAACCGGGGAGCTGTTTTTT. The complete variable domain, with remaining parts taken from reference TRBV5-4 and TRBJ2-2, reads ETGVTQSPTHLIKTRGQQVTLRCSSQSGHNTVSWYQQALGQGPQFIFQYYREEENGRGNFPPRFSGLQFPNYSSELNVNALELDDSALYLCASSLVGVGTGELFFGEGSRLTVL.

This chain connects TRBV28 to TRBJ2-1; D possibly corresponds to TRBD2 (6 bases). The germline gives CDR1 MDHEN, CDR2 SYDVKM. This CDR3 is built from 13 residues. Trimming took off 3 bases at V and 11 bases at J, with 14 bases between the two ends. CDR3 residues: CASSLPTLAQQFF. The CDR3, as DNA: TGTGCCAGCAGTTTGCCCACACTAGCTCAGCAGTTCTTC.

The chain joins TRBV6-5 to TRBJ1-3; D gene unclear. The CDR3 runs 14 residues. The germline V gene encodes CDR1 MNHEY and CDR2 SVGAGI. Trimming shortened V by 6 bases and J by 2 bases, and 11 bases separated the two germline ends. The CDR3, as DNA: TGTGCCAGCAGGAATGGAGGACCTGGAAACACCATATATTTT. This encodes CASRNGGPGNTIYF.